Included here is one T cell receptor (beta chain) sequence, with context. The data belong to a study of blood T cell repertoires in COVID-19. Original methodology: How many nucleated cells were present was estimated from reference gene primer amplification. Some clones are missing from TCRdb's copy, which holds only in-frame ones; the method was immunoSEQ multiplex PCR. D and trimming were read from the DNA, whereas the V and J calls and clone size are those reported in that table. The table lists hundreds of thousands of clones, around 90% of them singletons. CDR3 length: 9 amino acids. This sequence joins TRBV21-1 and TRBJ1-4. TRBV21-1 is designated a pseudogene. The TCR originated in a man between 18 and 35 years old with active or convalescent COVID-19. The material sequenced was peripheral blood. CDR3 loop: CASLEKLFF. DNA of the CDR3: TGTGCCAGCCTTGAAAAACTGTTTTTT.